The 32 T cell receptor beta chains listed next were all sequenced from one sample in a study of blood T cell repertoires in COVID-19 (dated by TCRdb to about 2020). Library creation used the immunoSEQ multiplex PCR assay. Imported from immuneACCESS, the table was reduced by TCRdb to in-frame sequences with V and J called. These copies leave out some clones; in studies compared against another copy, an unresolved V gene accounts for under half, and the cause of the remainder is not known. The table for this sample lists some 47,000 clones; about 88% of them were counted only once. Clones ranked in the top ten supply roughly 5.3% of the sample. The material sequenced was peripheral blood. Every receptor here comes from a man in his sixties with active COVID-19.

The V gene is TRBV6-2 or TRBV6-3, the J gene TRBJ2-7, with a tentative D call TRBD1 (6 bases). Germline CDR1 reads MNHEY; CDR2 reads SVGEGT. CDR3 size: 16 residues. The V end lost 4 bases, the J end lost 2 bases, and 18 bases lay between the germline ends. Written as DNA, the CDR3 is TGTGCCAGCAGTTCTTTACAACCGGGACACCCCTACGAGCAGTACTTC. Residues: CASSSLQPGHPYEQYF.

The chain carries TRBV7-3 and TRBJ2-3; 9 bases agree with TRBD2. The germline V gene has CDR1 SGHTA and CDR2 FQGTGA. The CDR3 sequence is 15 residues long. J was trimmed by 2 bases and V by 5 bases; bases with no gene match: 5. Here the CDR3 reads CASSLGLAFTDTQYF. CDR3 DNA sequence: TGTGCCAGCAGCCTGGGACTAGCTTTCACAGATACGCAGTATTTT.

As DNA, the CDR3 is TGTGCCAGCAGCTTTAGCGGGGGCACCGGGGAGCTGTTTTTT. Its translation is CASSFSGGTGELFF. The chain is built from TRBV7-2 and TRBJ2-2; TRBD2 matches at 9 bases. V lost 3 bases and J lost 4; bases outside the gene matches: 0. This CDR3 has 14 residues. The germline V gene encodes CDR1 SGHTA and CDR2 FQGNSA.

V usage is TRBV4-1 and J usage is TRBJ2-3; 11 nucleotides align to TRBD2. Germline V gives CDR1 MGHRA, CDR2 YSYEKL. Unmatched junction bases numbered 8, after V lost 7 bases and J lost 2 bases. The CDR3 is 16 residues long. The CDR3 region is CASTTSGSSSTDTQYF. In DNA, the CDR3 is TGCGCCAGCACTACTAGCGGGAGTTCCTCCACAGATACGCAGTATTTT.

CDR3 DNA sequence: TGTGCCAGTAGAGCGGCAGGGGAGAACGCGAACACCGGGGAGCTGTTTTTT. Its translation is CASRAAGENANTGELFF. The chain carries TRBV19 and TRBJ2-2, with a tentative D call TRBD1 (6 bases). The CDR3 consists of 17 residues. Germline lookup yields CDR1 LNHDA and CDR2 SQIVND (reference sequence). Deletions cut 6 bases from V and 0 bases from J, with 17 bases between.

This chain connects TRBV27 to TRBJ2-1; the match to TRBD2 covers 14 bases. The germline gives CDR1 MNHEY, CDR2 SMNVEV (reference sequence). The CDR3 sequence is 20 residues long. Trimming removed 4 bases from V and 1 base from J; junction bases left unmatched: 12. CDR3 region: CASSYTTGLAGAVSYNEQFF. The CDR3 DNA reads as TGTGCCAGCAGTTACACGACGGGACTAGCGGGAGCGGTGTCCTACAATGAGCAGTTCTTC.

V gene TRBV5-4 combines with J gene TRBJ2-7; tentatively, D is TRBD2 (6 bases). CDR1 and CDR2 (germline): SGHNT, YYREEE (reference sequence). The CDR3 is 13 residues long. V lost 7 bases to trimming and J lost 5 bases, with 16 bases between them. The CDR3: CASRREWKDEQYF. CDR3 DNA: TGTGCCAGCCGGAGGGAGTGGAAGGACGAGCAGTACTTC.

V is TRBV11-3 and J is TRBJ1-2; possibly TRBD1 for D (5 bases). CDR1 and CDR2 from the germline V gene are SGHNT and YENEEA. Trimming removed 7 bases at V and 8 bases at J, with 23 bases between. CDR3 size: 15 residues. The CDR3 DNA sequence: TGTGCCAGCATCTCAGCCAGGGCGGGGGAAGGGGGCTACACCTTC. Translating it yields CASISARAGEGGYTF.

This sequence joins TRBV6-5 and TRBJ2-1, with a possible D match to TRBD1 (6 bases). Per the germline V gene, CDR1 is MNHEY and CDR2 is SVGAGI. Trimming cost V 7 bases and J 0 bases, with 10 bases left between them. The CDR3 is made up of 14 amino acids. The CDR3 is CASITGISYNEQFF. The DNA of the CDR3 is TGTGCCAGCATTACAGGGATCTCCTACAATGAGCAGTTCTTC.

The genes are TRBV5-1 and TRBJ2-5; D is perhaps TRBD1 (5 bases). V shed 0 bases and J shed 3 bases, with 12 bases lying between them. The CDR3 contains 15 residues. Germline V gene lookup returns CDR1 SGHRS and CDR2 YFSETQ. The CDR3 reads CASSLGTAREETQYF. CDR3 bases: TGCGCCAGCAGCTTGGGAACGGCCAGGGAAGAGACCCAGTACTTC.

This chain uses TRBV19 with TRBJ2-4, with D possibly TRBD1 on 6 matching bases. CDR1 and CDR2 from the germline V gene are LNHDA and SQIVND (reference sequence). Deletions cut 1 base from V and 3 bases from J, with 13 bases between. This CDR3 region has 16 residues. In DNA form, the CDR3 reads TGTGCCAGTAGTATAGTGACAGGCTTGGACAAAAACATTCAGTACTTC. Translating gives CASSIVTGLDKNIQYF.

This clone was found a few times. J is TRBJ1-1 and V is TRBV5-5; D uncertain. Trimming took 4 bases from V and 4 from J, leaving 14 bases between them. This CDR3 has 14 amino acids. The germline gives CDR1 SGHKS, CDR2 YYEKEE (reference sequence). CDR3 residues: CASSVLLVSTEAFF. The CDR3 DNA reads TGTGCCAGCAGCGTACTACTTGTTAGCACTGAAGCTTTCTTT. Full variable domain (rest looked up from reference TRBV5-5 and TRBJ1-1): DAGVTQSPTHLIKTRGQQVTLRCSPISGHKSVSWYQQVLGQGPQFIFQYYEKEERGRGNFPDRFSARQFPNYSSELNVNALLLGDSALYLCASSVLLVSTEAFFGQGTRLTVV.

This chain uses TRBV7-9 with TRBJ1-2; a weak D match, TRBD1 (5 bases). V lost 4 bases and J lost 4, with 13 bases in between. The CDR3 extends over 14 amino acids. Germline CDR1 SEHNR, CDR2 FQNEAQ (reference sequence). The CDR3 region has the DNA TGTGCCAGCAGCTCCATGGACATTTCCTATGGCTACACCTTC. Translated, it gives CASSSMDISYGYTF.

This chain uses TRBV7-2 with TRBJ1-2, with D possibly matching TRBD1 (6 bases). Germline V CDR1 and CDR2: SGHTA, FQGNSA. The germline V and J ends were trimmed by 3 bases and 8 bases, with 19 bases remaining between them. The CDR3 has 15 residues. The CDR3 region has the DNA TGTGCCAGCAGCTTGTCGGACAGCGTTATATTCGGCTACACCTTC. Protein product: CASSLSDSVIFGYTF.

The chain carries TRBV28 and TRBJ2-7, with D perhaps TRBD1 (6 bases). The CDR3 contains 15 residues. The germline V and J ends were trimmed by 6 bases and 2 bases, with 17 bases remaining between them. Germline V lookup: CDR1 MDHEN, CDR2 SYDVKM. The CDR3 here is CASRPGQYVAYEQYF. CDR3 bases: TGTGCCAGCAGACCCGGACAGTACGTGGCCTACGAGCAGTACTTC.

This chain connects TRBV4-2 to TRBJ1-5; D uncertain. V lost 5 bases and J 0 bases, leaving 8 bases between the germline ends. Germline V gene lookup returns CDR1 LGHNA and CDR2 YNFKEQ. This CDR3 has 14 residues. The CDR3 here is CASSWTGSNQPQHF. The DNA for the CDR3 is TGTGCCAGCAGCTGGACTGGTAGCAATCAGCCCCAGCATTTT.

The rearrangement joins TRBV23-1 to TRBJ2-3; 11 bases are shared with TRBD2. TRBV23-1 carries the ORF label, with uncertain function. The CDR3 totals 16 residues. J was trimmed by 5 bases and V by 2 bases; bases with no gene match: 6. In DNA form, the CDR3 reads TGCGCCAGCAGTCAAAATAGCGGGAGGGCCCAAGATACGCAGTATTTT. Protein: CASSQNSGRAQDTQYF.

J is TRBJ2-5 and V is TRBV28, with a tentative D call TRBD2 (5 bases). Looked up from germline, CDR1 is MDHEN and CDR2 is SYDVKM. Trimming stripped 4 bases from V and 1 base from J, with 13 bases between. CDR3 length: 15 residues. The CDR3 nucleotides read TGTGCCAGCAGTTCAAGGACTCTGCTCCAAGAGACCCAGTACTTC. It translates to CASSSRTLLQETQYF.

The chain recombines TRBV5-1 with TRBJ2-7; the match to TRBD1 covers 8 bases. The germline gives CDR1 SGHRS, CDR2 YFSETQ. The V gene end was trimmed by 4 bases and the J gene end by 7 bases; junction bases not matched to a gene: 10. The CDR3 runs 14 residues. CDR3: CASSLGQGLGEQYF. CDR3 bases: TGCGCCAGCAGCCTAGGACAGGGACTTGGGGAGCAGTACTTC.

With respect to this clone: Other DNA sequences in the sample encode the same CDR3. V usage is TRBV6-6 and J usage is TRBJ1-1; D unclear. The V end was cut by 0 bases, the J end by 3 bases, with 5 bases between. Germline V lookup: CDR1 MNHNY, CDR2 SVGAGI (reference sequence). CDR3 size: 13 residues. The CDR3 here is CASSYSSYTEAFF. CDR3 sequence (DNA): TGTGCCAGCAGTTACTCGAGCTACACTGAAGCTTTCTTT.

The chain joins TRBV11-2 to TRBJ2-7; possibly TRBD2 for D (7 bases). The V gene lost 2 bases and the J gene lost 6 bases, with 14 bases spanning the gap. The CDR3 extends over 14 amino acids. Germline V gene data show CDR1 as SGHAT and CDR2 as FQNNGV. The CDR3 region has the DNA TGTGCCAGCAGCTTATCGCCAGGGGAGGGCGAGCAGTACTTC. This encodes CASSLSPGEGEQYF. The full variable domain, with the rest looked up from reference TRBV11-2 and TRBJ2-7, is EAGVAQSPRYKIIEKRQSVAFWCNPISGHATLYWYQQILGQGPKLLIQFQNNGVVDDSQLPKDRFSAERLKGVDSTLKIQPAKLEDSAVYLCASSLSPGEGEQYFGPGTRLTVT.

The chain employs TRBV2 and TRBJ2-5; 11 bases match TRBD2. The germline V gene has CDR1 SNHLY and CDR2 FYNNEI. This CDR3 has 15 amino acids. J was trimmed by 1 base and V by 5 bases; bases with no gene match: 3. The CDR3: CASSRLAGSQETQYF. CDR3 sequence (DNA): TGTGCCAGCAGTCGACTAGCGGGGTCCCAAGAGACCCAGTACTTC.

The chain employs TRBV6-5 and TRBJ1-2; 10 bases align to TRBD1. Germline-derived CDR1 and CDR2 are MNHEY and SVGAGI. Germline trimming cut 7 bases from V and 3 bases from J; bases unmatched to any gene: 5. The CDR3 is made up of 14 amino acids. CDR3 coding DNA: TGTGCCAGCACCCCGACAGGGGGCCACTATGGCTACACCTTC. Translating gives CASTPTGGHYGYTF.

In its sample, this clone was seen once. The J gene is TRBJ2-4, the V gene TRBV10-3; TRBD2 matches at 8 bases. The J segment lost 3 bases and the V segment lost 0 bases, leaving 10 bases of the junction unmatched. From germline, CDR1 is ENHRY and CDR2 SYGVKD. The CDR3 contains 18 residues. The DNA of the CDR3 is TGTGCCATCAGTGAGTCTCAGGGCGGGAGGCTATACAAAAACATTCAGTACTTC. This sequence encodes CAISESQGGRLYKNIQYF.

The rearrangement joins TRBV29-1 to TRBJ2-2; tentative D call: TRBD1 (5 bases). Germline-derived CDR1 and CDR2 are SQVTM and ANQGSEA. The CDR3 is 14 residues long. V lost 4 bases and J 2 bases, leaving 11 bases between the germline ends. The DNA for the CDR3 is TGCAGCGTTGGAACAGGAGCCAACACCGGGGAGCTGTTTTTT. Translating gives CSVGTGANTGELFF.

The chain recombines TRBV5-1 with TRBJ2-5; 7 nucleotides line up with TRBD1. Per germline, CDR1 SGHRS and CDR2 YFSETQ. The CDR3 loop spans 16 amino acids. V dropped 0 bases and J dropped 1; count of bases not matched to a gene: 6. CDR3 in amino acids: CASSLEGGWLQETQYF. The CDR3 DNA is TGCGCCAGCAGCTTGGAAGGGGGCTGGCTCCAAGAGACCCAGTACTTC.

The J gene is TRBJ2-2, the V gene TRBV3-1 (or the pseudogene TRBV3-2), with a tentative D call TRBD2 (5 bases). Trimming left V 0 bases short and J 6 bases short, with 11 bases between. CDR3 size: 15 residues. Per the germline V gene, CDR1 is LGHDT and CDR2 is YNNKEL (reference sequence). CDR3 amino acids: CASSQDSGLSGELFF. As DNA, the CDR3 is TGTGCCAGCAGCCAAGATTCAGGACTTTCCGGGGAGCTGTTTTTT.

The chain employs TRBV29-1 and TRBJ2-2, with D unclear. Trimming cost V 8 bases and J 1 base, with 11 bases left between them. CDR1 is SQVTM and CDR2 is ANQGSEA in the germline V gene. The CDR3 runs 13 residues. CDR3 nucleotide sequence: TGCAGCTCATATAACGGGAACACCGGGGAGCTGTTTTTT. This codes for CSSYNGNTGELFF.

The chain couples TRBV4-2 to TRBJ2-7, with TRBD1 matching 9 bases. V was pared by 2 bases and J by 5 bases, with 7 bases of the junction left unmatched. Germline V gene sequence: CDR1 LGHNA, CDR2 YNFKEQ. The CDR3 is 15 residues long. The CDR3 DNA reads as TGTGCCAGCAGCCAAAAGTCGGGACAGGGTGACGAGCAGTACTTC. Its translation is CASSQKSGQGDEQYF.

The chain employs TRBV28 and TRBJ2-7; 8 bases map to TRBD1. CDR1 and CDR2 from the germline V gene are MDHEN and SYDVKM. V shed 3 bases, J shed 3 bases, and the junction held 22 bases outside the gene matches. The length of the CDR3 is 20 residues. CDR3 residues: CASSFTPRPLRGPGFYEQYF. CDR3 coding DNA: TGTGCCAGCAGTTTCACACCTCGCCCTCTCAGGGGGCCGGGATTCTACGAGCAGTACTTC.

The gene calls are TRBV18 and TRBJ1-5; maybe TRBD1 (6 bases). CDR3 length: 16 residues. Trimming stripped 3 bases from V and 5 bases from J, with 17 bases between. Germline V gene lookup returns CDR1 KGHSH and CDR2 LQKENI. The CDR3 loop reads CASSPGVWGRDQPQHF. Here the CDR3 DNA reads TGTGCCAGCTCACCGGGGGTATGGGGGCGCGATCAGCCCCAGCATTTT.

This chain links TRBV2 with TRBJ2-5; 13 nucleotides agree with TRBD2. Per germline, CDR1 SNHLY and CDR2 FYNNEI. J lost 5 bases, V lost 1 base, and 10 bases had no gene match. CDR3 length equals 18 residues. CDR3 in amino acids: CASSEVGTSGTGEETQYF. CDR3 coding DNA: TGTGCCAGCAGTGAAGTGGGGACTAGCGGGACCGGGGAGGAGACCCAGTACTTC.